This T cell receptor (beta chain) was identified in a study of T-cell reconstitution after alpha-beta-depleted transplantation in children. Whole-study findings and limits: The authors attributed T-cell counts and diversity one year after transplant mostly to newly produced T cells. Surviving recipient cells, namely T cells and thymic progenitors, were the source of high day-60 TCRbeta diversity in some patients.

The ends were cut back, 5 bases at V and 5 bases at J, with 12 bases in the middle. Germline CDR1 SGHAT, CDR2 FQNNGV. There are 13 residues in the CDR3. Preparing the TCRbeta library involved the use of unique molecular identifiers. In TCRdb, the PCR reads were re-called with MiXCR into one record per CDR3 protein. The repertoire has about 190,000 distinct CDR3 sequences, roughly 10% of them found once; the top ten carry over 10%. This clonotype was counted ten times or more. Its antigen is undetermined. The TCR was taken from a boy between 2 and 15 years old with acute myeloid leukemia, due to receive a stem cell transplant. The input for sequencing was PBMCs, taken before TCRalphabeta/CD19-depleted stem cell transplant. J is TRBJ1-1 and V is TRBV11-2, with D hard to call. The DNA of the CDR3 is TGTGCCAGCAGCCCAGTAGTTTTTACTGAAGCTTTCTTT. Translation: CASSPVVFTEAFF. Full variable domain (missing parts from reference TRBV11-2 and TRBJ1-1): EAGVAQSPRYKIIEKRQSVAFWCNPISGHATLYWYQQILGQGPKLLIQFQNNGVVDDSQLPKDRFSAERLKGVDSTLKIQPAKLEDSAVYLCASSPVVFTEAFFGQGTRLTVV.